The present T cell receptor (beta chain) was sequenced within a study of siplizumab effects on memory and regulatory T cells. In germline, CDR1 is SEHNR, CDR2 FQNEAQ (reference sequence). The CDR3 length is 15 residues. The V gene lost 6 bases and the J gene lost 0 bases, with 11 bases spanning the gap. TCRdb's table, derived via immunoSEQ multiplex PCR, lists solely in-frame clones and lacks some. The sample includes 100,000 to 120,000 clones, around nine tenths of them seen just once. Material for sequencing was CD4+ T cells sorted from blood. The chain is built from TRBV7-9 and TRBJ2-2; D perhaps matches TRBD1 (6 bases). The receptor was derived from a human donor in good health. This CDR3 is CASSQTGPNTGELFF. In DNA form, the CDR3 reads TGTGCCAGCAGTCAGACAGGCCCGAACACCGGGGAGCTGTTTTTT.